Ten or more counts support the clone carrying this T cell receptor beta chain. These data come from a study of spatial heterogeneity in lung cancer. One entry per CDR3 protein results from TCRdb running MiXCR on the 5' RACE reads. The sample records approximately 40,000 distinct CDR3 sequences, 7.5% being singletons. Time point described: sample taken at primary tumor resection. No cell sorting; template was whole RNA from tumor, lung tissue or PBMC. Deletions cut 4 bases from V and 3 bases from J, with 9 bases between. In germline, CDR1 is SQVTM, CDR2 ANQGSEA. CDR3 length equals 13 residues. This rearrangement joins TRBV29-1 to TRBJ1-4; D not resolved. The sample here was PBMCs, taken at surgery. The receptor's source is a male donor with early-stage non-small cell lung cancer. The CDR3: CSVGPSPNEKLFF. The CDR3 DNA reads TGCAGCGTTGGGCCCAGTCCTAATGAAAAACTGTTTTTT.